This is a list of T cell receptor beta chains from one sample in a study of identical twins. TCRdb reprocessed the 5' RACE reads with MiXCR, giving one entry per CDR3 protein. The sample records about 530,000 distinct CDR3 sequences, around 24% being singletons. These same data were also listed under a study on yellow fever vaccine responses in identical twins.

The material sequenced was CD4+ T cells sorted from blood. The receptors derive from a woman aged 18-29 years in good health. Both conserved end residues are part of each CDR3. Fields, in order: V gene, D gene, J gene, clone size, CDR3 protein, CDR3 DNA. The D gene is left open where the match is weak. Size is stated for part of the rows, as once, few or many counts, or as a class when the clone is expanded.

TRBV5-1,.,TRBJ2-2,.,CASRVLQNTGELFF,TGCGCCAGCAGAGTTTTGCAGAACACCGGGGAGCTGTTTTTT
TRBV7-9,.,TRBJ2-2,.,CASSLEAGGNTGELFF,TGTGCCAGCAGCTTAGAAGCCGGGGGGAACACCGGGGAGCTGTTTTTT
TRBV5-1,.,TRBJ1-6,.,CASSLTGRAYSPLHF,TGCGCCAGCAGCTTGACGGGCAGGGCTTATTCACCCCTCCACTTT
TRBV29-1,.,TRBJ2-3,many,CSVEVLGDTQYF,TGCAGCGTTGAGGTCCTCGGAGATACGCAGTATTTT
TRBV3-1,TRBD1,TRBJ1-3,.,CASSPPGTGGNTIYF,TGTGCCAGCAGCCCACCCGGGACAGGGGGAAACACCATATATTTT
TRBV27,.,TRBJ1-5,.,CASRIGNSNQPQHF,TGTGCCAGCAGAATTGGGAATAGCAATCAGCCCCAGCATTTT
TRBV12-3/TRBV12-4,.,TRBJ2-1,.,CASSFLGRGLNEQFF,TGTGCCAGCAGTTTCCTGGGGCGGGGACTCAATGAGCAGTTCTTC
TRBV12-3/TRBV12-4,TRBD2,TRBJ2-7,many,CASTEGLAGYEQYF,TGTGCCAGCACCGAGGGACTAGCGGGCTACGAGCAGTACTTC
TRBV20-1,TRBD2,TRBJ2-1,.,CSARAPPGTSGSSSGNEQFF,TGCAGTGCTAGAGCTCCGCCAGGGACTAGCGGGAGCAGTAGTGGGAATGAGCAGTTCTTC
TRBV27,.,TRBJ2-7,few,CASSSGDKPYEQYF,TGTGCCAGCAGTTCGGGGGACAAACCCTACGAGCAGTACTTC
TRBV7-8,TRBD2,TRBJ2-1,.,CASSQSASGGGSYNEQFF,TGTGCCAGCAGTCAAAGTGCTAGCGGGGGTGGCTCCTACAATGAGCAGTTCTTC
TRBV3-1,.,TRBJ1-1,.,CASSPTALLNTEAFF,TGTGCCAGCAGCCCTACAGCTCTTCTGAACACTGAAGCTTTCTTT
TRBV29-1,.,TRBJ2-1,few,CSVHPGRSSYNEQFF,TGCAGCGTACACCCGGGACGGAGCTCCTACAATGAGCAGTTCTTC
TRBV14,.,TRBJ2-2,.,CASMSQANTGELFF,TGTGCCAGCATGAGCCAAGCGAACACCGGGGAGCTGTTTTTT
TRBV10-3,TRBD2,TRBJ2-3,few,CATQGGGLADTQYF,TGTGCCACCCAGGGCGGGGGGTTGGCAGATACGCAGTATTTT
TRBV10-3,TRBD1,TRBJ2-7,few,CAISGQGANEQYF,TGTGCCATCAGTGGACAGGGGGCAAACGAGCAGTACTTC
TRBV6-5,.,TRBJ1-2,.,CASRRESGGYTF,TGTGCCAGCAGGAGGGAATCTGGCGGCTACACCTTC
TRBV6-5,TRBD1,TRBJ1-2,few,CASSYSKGQGYGYTF,TGTGCCAGCAGTTACTCGAAGGGACAGGGCTATGGCTACACCTTC
TRBV4-1,TRBD2,TRBJ2-5,.,CASSHSGGRMGETQYF,TGCGCCAGCAGCCATTCGGGGGGACGGATGGGGGAGACCCAGTACTTC
TRBV10-1,TRBD1,TRBJ1-1,.,CASSERYRGHTEAFF,TGCGCCAGCAGTGAGCGCTACAGGGGGCACACTGAAGCTTTCTTT
TRBV20-1,TRBD2,TRBJ2-5,.,CSAPIAGGGQETQYF,TGCAGTGCCCCAATAGCGGGGGGGGGTCAAGAGACCCAGTACTTC
TRBV20-1,TRBD2,TRBJ2-5,few,CSARMGSGGLGETQYF,TGCAGTGCTAGAATGGGTAGCGGGGGCTTGGGGGAGACCCAGTACTTC
TRBV27,TRBD2,TRBJ2-7,few,CASSLSREGYEQYF,TGTGCCAGCAGTTTATCACGGGAGGGCTACGAGCAGTACTTC
TRBV12-3/TRBV12-4,.,TRBJ1-6,few,CASSFKESGSPLHF,TGTGCCAGCAGCTTTAAGGAGTCGGGTTCACCCCTCCACTTT
TRBV4-1,.,TRBJ1-2,many,CASSQQGYGYTF,TGCGCCAGCAGCCAACAGGGCTATGGCTACACCTTC
TRBV20-1,.,TRBJ1-1,.,CSATETGLNTEAFF,TGCAGTGCTACAGAGACAGGCTTGAACACTGAAGCTTTCTTT